This T cell receptor beta chain was profiled in a study of shared clonotypes between healthy human individuals. Trimming cost V 5 bases and J 5 bases; bases outside gene matches: 8. Germline lookup yields CDR1 MNHEY and CDR2 SMNVEV (reference sequence). This CDR3 has 16 residues. Some clones are missing from TCRdb's copy, which holds only in-frame ones; the method was immunoSEQ multiplex PCR. The repertoire includes around 580,000 clones, about 98% of them detected once, and approximately 0.3% sits in the top ten. Naive CD8 cells lacked CD45RO, underwent positive selection for CCR7 and left out terminally differentiated effector memory CD45RA+ cells.

This chain joins TRBV27 and TRBJ2-7; 14 nucleotides line up with TRBD2. Sequencing was done on a sample of naive CD8+ T cells sorted from blood. The clonotype originates from a man aged 25-45 years in good health. CDR3 DNA: TGTGCCAGCAGTGCGGGGACTAGCGGGAGAGTTAACGAGCAGTACTTC. It codes for CASSAGTSGRVNEQYF.